This T cell receptor beta chain was sequenced for a study of spatial heterogeneity in lung cancer. On the study more broadly: There were consistently more beta-chain sequences detected than alpha-chain sequences.

A unique molecular identifier was attached to every TCR cDNA molecule. TCRdb called the 5' RACE reads again in MiXCR, with one record for every CDR3 protein. Of some 41,000 distinct CDR3 sequences in the sample, nearly 7% were seen once. The germline V and J ends were trimmed by 0 bases and 5 bases, with 17 bases remaining between them. CDR1 is MNHEY, CDR2 SVGAGI, per germline. The CDR3 runs to 16 residues. Time point given: sample taken at primary tumor resection. 72 TRACERx patients with early, untreated non-small cell lung cancer donated samples. Whole RNA was taken from tumor, nontumor lung or frozen PBMC; it was then sequenced unsorted.

The chain carries TRBV6-5 and TRBJ2-7, with a tentative D call TRBD2 (5 bases). This clonotype was obtained from a female donor with early-stage non-small cell lung cancer. This specimen was PBMCs, taken at surgery. In DNA form, the CDR3 reads TGTGCCAGCAGTTACTCGAACCGGGGTTTGAATAACGAGCAGTACTTC. It specifies CASSYSNRGLNNEQYF.